The rows below give T cell receptor beta chains drawn from one sample of a study of shared clonotypes between healthy human individuals. Generated by immunoSEQ multiplex PCR, the TCRdb table keeps only in-frame clones and is missing some. Of about 2.3 million clones in the sample, 80% to 95% were seen once. Sequencing used naive CD4+ T cells from PBMCs. These receptors all stem from a man aged 18 to 29 in good health. Some clones in this sample may be carry-over from other donors' samples. Both conserved end residues are part of each CDR3. A D gene is named only where the DNA matches it firmly. Size tells how often a clone was seen (once, few, many) or the class of an expanded clone, and some rows leave it out.

D gene | J gene | V gene | clone size | CDR3 protein | CDR3 DNA
- | TRBJ2-3 | TRBV7-2 | - | CASSPLPTDTQYF | TGTGCCAGCAGCCCATTACCCACAGATACGCAGTATTTT
TRBD1 | TRBJ2-6 | TRBV5-5 | - | CASSLTGDSGANVLTF | TGTGCCAGCAGCTTAACAGGGGATTCTGGGGCCAACGTCCTGACTTTC
- | TRBJ1-1 | TRBV7-2 | - | CASSLGRGRPEAFF | TGTGCCAGCAGCTTAGGCAGGGGTAGGCCTGAAGCTTTCTTT
- | TRBJ2-1 | TRBV27 | once | CASSLWVGSSYNEQFF | TGTGCCAGCAGTTTATGGGTAGGGAGCTCCTACAATGAGCAGTTCTTC
TRBD1 | TRBJ2-1 | TRBV27 | - | CASSKRVGTANNEQFF | TGTGCCAGCAGCAAAAGAGTAGGGACAGCTAACAATGAGCAGTTCTTC
TRBD1 | TRBJ2-3 | TRBV29-1 | - | CSVEGTVTDTQYF | TGCAGCGTTGAGGGGACAGTCACAGATACGCAGTATTTT
- | TRBJ2-3 | TRBV2 | few | CASSWTDTQYF | TGTGCCAGCAGCTGGACAGATACGCAGTATTTT
- | TRBJ1-3 | TRBV7-3 | few | CASSLTSGNTIYF | TGTGCCAGCAGCTTAACGTCGGGAAACACCATATATTTT
- | TRBJ2-7 | TRBV6-6 | - | CASFHSGLTYEQYF | TGTGCCAGCTTCCACAGCGGACTTACCTACGAGCAGTACTTC
TRBD2 | TRBJ2-7 | TRBV5-1 | - | CASSYRTSASYEQYF | TGCGCCAGCAGCTACAGGACTAGCGCCTCCTACGAGCAGTACTTC